In this sample, the clone carrying this T cell receptor beta chain turned up many times. Its antigen remains unknown. These data are taken from a study of early T cells in non-severe SARS-CoV-2 infection. The overall study: RNA in bulk from unsorted whole blood was sequenced, and chains were unpaired.

General study findings and limits: Matches to VDJdb favored anti-spike CD8 responses and missed private and CD4 specificities.

Between the trimmed V and J ends, which lost 1 base and 3 bases, there was a span of 13 bases. Germline V gene lookup returns CDR1 SGHVS and CDR2 FQNEAQ. This CDR3 is built from 15 residues. Unique molecular identifiers were attached to individual cDNA molecules. TCRdb reprocessed the 5' RACE reads with MiXCR, giving one entry per CDR3 protein. The table lists about 69,000 distinct CDR3 sequences, 3.5% to 6% of them singletons. The V and J genes are TRBV7-8 and TRBJ2-7, with D hard to call. The sample in question was whole blood, obtained at baseline. The TCR originated in an adult who was a healthcare worker with PCR-confirmed SARS-CoV-2 infection or an uninfected control (not recorded which). The donor label of this sample is uncertain. This CDR3 reads CASSLVGQTIYEQYF. The CDR3 nucleotides are TGTGCCAGCAGCTTAGTGGGCCAAACCATCTACGAGCAGTACTTC.